What follows are 21 T cell receptor beta chains derived from one specimen sequenced in a study of T cells expressing NK-cell markers. TCRdb reworked the 5' RACE reads into one entry per CDR3 protein, no DNA. The table for this sample gives 500,000 to 600,000 distinct CDR3 sequences. The sample comprised blood T cells: a sorted CD56 or NKG2C T cell subset, CD4+ or CD8+ T cells, or bulk PBMC T cells (not recorded which). The receptors stem from a man between 18 and 35 years old in good health.

This sequence joins TRBV4-2 and TRBJ1-3; there is no DNA to check the TCRdb D call of TRBD1. CDR3 length: 16 amino acids. CDR1 is LGHNA and CDR2 is YNFKEQ in the germline V gene. The CDR3 loop reads CASSQDGGQGANTIYF.

The chain combines TRBV20-1 with TRBJ1-3; the D call of TRBD1 rests on TCRdb alone, since no DNA is present to check it. CDR3 length: 16 residues. Germline V CDR1 and CDR2: DFQATT, SNEGSKA (reference sequence). The CDR3 is CSARGPAGVGGNTIYF.

The chain has TRBV7-9 and TRBJ2-1; TCRdb's D gene call, TRBD2, goes unchecked for lack of DNA. This CDR3 is 15 amino acids long. Germline lookup yields CDR1 SEHNR and CDR2 FQNEAQ (reference sequence). CDR3 loop: CASSPIPGAQQEQFF.

The chain uses TRBV12-3 or TRBV12-4 and TRBJ1-1. The CDR3 sequence is 13 residues long. The CDR3 spells CASSQRRDTEAFF.

The CDR3 loop is CASSFGINSPLHF. The rearrangement links TRBV27 to TRBJ1-6. CDR3 size: 13 residues. Germline V lookup: CDR1 MNHEY, CDR2 SMNVEV (reference sequence).

CDR3 residues: CASSEYSTSGKETQYF. V and J are TRBV25-1 and TRBJ2-5; the TRBD2 assignment by TCRdb is unverifiable without DNA. Germline CDR1 MGHDK, CDR2 SYGVNS. The CDR3 sequence is 16 residues long. The variable domain in full, completed from reference TRBV25-1 and TRBJ2-5, reads EADIYQTPRYLVIGTGKKITLECSQTMGHDKMYWYQQDPGMELHLIHYSYGVNSTEKGDLSSESTVSRIRTEHFPLTLESARPSHTSQYLCASSEYSTSGKETQYFGPGTRLLVL.

The V call is TRBV4-3, the J call TRBJ2-1; the TCRdb D gene call, TRBD2, has no DNA to confirm it. Germline CDR1 LGHNA, CDR2 YSLEER. The CDR3 is 13 amino acids. The CDR3: CASSLGRAREQFF.

V usage is TRBV5-1 and J usage is TRBJ2-5; checking the TCRdb D call of TRBD2 is not possible without DNA. This CDR3 spans 13 amino acids. Germline CDR1 reads SGHRS; CDR2 reads YFSETQ. The CDR3 spells CASSLEGIQTQYF.

The V gene is TRBV3-1, the J gene TRBJ1-2; checking the TCRdb D call of TRBD1 is not possible without DNA. The CDR3 is 16 amino acids. Germline assignment: CDR1 LGHDT and CDR2 YNNKEL (reference sequence). The CDR3 protein is CASSPKSARTNYGYTF.

V gene TRBV12-3 or TRBV12-4 combines with J gene TRBJ2-1; TCRdb's assignment of TRBD1 cannot be checked, as there is no DNA. This CDR3 has 14 amino acids. The CDR3: CASTQAWGYNEQFF.

V gene TRBV12-3 or TRBV12-4 combines with J gene TRBJ2-1; the D gene TCRdb calls, TRBD2, cannot be checked with no DNA. The CDR3 consists of 17 residues. The CDR3 loop reads CASRSRAGGIRYNEQFF.

The chain carries TRBV7-9 and TRBJ2-7. The germline gives CDR1 SEHNR, CDR2 FQNEAQ (reference sequence). The CDR3 covers 13 residues. The CDR3 reads CASSTGGSYEQYF.

This chain uses TRBV13 with TRBJ2-7; the TCRdb D gene call, TRBD1, has no DNA to confirm it. CDR3 length: 16 amino acids. Germline CDR1 reads PRHDT; CDR2 reads FYEKMQ (reference sequence). The CDR3 loop is CASSFVGGVQPYEQYF.

J is TRBJ2-4 and V is TRBV28; as DNA is missing, the TRBD1 call by TCRdb cannot be tested. Per germline, CDR1 MDHEN and CDR2 SYDVKM. CDR3 size: 16 residues. The CDR3 here is CASSPPGGVIKNIQYF.

The rearrangement uses TRBV18 and TRBJ2-3; TCRdb lists TRBD2, though no DNA is available to test this call. This CDR3 comprises 16 residues. Germline assignment: CDR1 KGHSH and CDR2 LQKENI. The CDR3 loop is CASSQNLAGATDTQYF.

The chain recombines TRBV15 with TRBJ2-4; the D gene TCRdb calls, TRBD1, cannot be checked with no DNA. The CDR3 contains 16 residues. CDR1 is LNHNV, CDR2 YYDKDF, per germline (reference sequence). This CDR3 is CATSGGTGGAKNIQYF.

The V call is TRBV20-1, the J call TRBJ2-1; TCRdb proposes TRBD2, but this gene call is untestable without DNA. This CDR3 comprises 15 residues. Per the germline V gene, CDR1 is DFQATT and CDR2 is SNEGSKA (reference sequence). CDR3 region: CSAGWGPSSYNEQFF.

The CDR3 sequence: CASRGESSYEQYF. J is TRBJ2-7 and V is TRBV25-1; there is no DNA to check the TCRdb D call of TRBD1. The CDR3 totals 13 residues. CDR1 is MGHDK, CDR2 SYGVNS, per germline.

V usage is TRBV28 and J usage is TRBJ1-2. The CDR3 is made up of 13 amino acids. Germline V gene data show CDR1 as MDHEN and CDR2 as SYDVKM. The CDR3 sequence is CASSMRGGYGYTF.

The chain uses TRBV10-3 and TRBJ2-6. Germline CDR1 ENHRY, CDR2 SYGVKD. The CDR3 has 15 residues. CDR3 amino acids: CATILGGAGANVLTF.

The gene calls are TRBV29-1 and TRBJ2-6; TCRdb selects TRBD2, and the lack of DNA leaves this call unchecked. Germline CDR1 reads SQVTM; CDR2 reads ANQGSEA. The CDR3 totals 16 residues. Here the CDR3 reads CSARTSGLSGANVLTF.